These 28 T cell receptor beta chains were all obtained from the same sample, sequenced in a study of blood T cell repertoires in COVID-19. Data came from immunoSEQ multiplex PCR; TCRdb stores just in-frame clones and leaves some out. The table has hundreds of thousands of clones, around nine tenths seen once. The sample taken for sequencing was PBMCs or T cells enriched from blood (not recorded which). The receptor set was obtained from a woman in her twenties or thirties with acute COVID-19.

The chain is built from TRBV7-9 and TRBJ2-1, with a weak D call TRBD2 (5 bases). The germline V and J ends were trimmed by 1 base and 10 bases, with 8 bases remaining between them. The CDR3 loop spans 12 amino acids. Germline-derived CDR1 and CDR2 are SEHNR and FQNEAQ (reference sequence). DNA of the CDR3: TGTGCCAGCAGCTTAGGACTACCCGAGCAGTTCTTC. Its protein product is CASSLGLPEQFF. The full variable domain, rest sourced from reference TRBV7-9 and TRBJ2-1, is DTGVSQNPRHKITKRGQNVTFRCDPISEHNRLYWYRQTLGQGPEFLTYFQNEAQLEKSRLLSDRFSAERPKGSFSTLEIQRTEQGDSAMYLCASSLGLPEQFFGPGTRLTVL.

The V call is TRBV27, the J call TRBJ2-2; unclear D gene. Germline V gene sequence: CDR1 MNHEY, CDR2 SMNVEV (reference sequence). CDR3 length: 15 residues. Trimming took 5 bases from V and 4 from J, leaving 14 bases between them. The CDR3 is CASSQTPSGTGELFF. The CDR3 DNA is TGTGCCAGCAGTCAAACACCTTCGGGCACCGGGGAGCTGTTTTTT.

This clone showed up just a few times. This rearrangement joins TRBV24-1 to TRBJ1-2, with a possible D match to TRBD1 (6 bases). The germline CDR1 and CDR2 sequences are KGHDR and SFDVKD. Trimming pared 3 bases from V and 4 bases from J, leaving 11 bases between. The CDR3 is made up of 14 amino acids. CDR3 protein: CATSDPQGGYGYTF. In DNA, the CDR3 is TGTGCCACCAGTGATCCCCAAGGGGGCTATGGCTACACCTTC.

This sequence joins TRBV2 and TRBJ2-7; possibly TRBD2 for D (6 bases). This CDR3 is 14 amino acids long. Germline V lookup: CDR1 SNHLY, CDR2 FYNNEI. Deletions cut 6 bases from V and 6 bases from J, with 18 bases between. The CDR3 DNA is TGTGCCAGCAGGGGCGACGGGACTTCTTCCGAGCAGTACTTC. This codes for CASRGDGTSSEQYF.

The CDR3 DNA is TGTGCCAGCAGCGTAGTGGAGGGGTCTGGAAACACCATATATTTT. Translated, it gives CASSVVEGSGNTIYF. This chain joins TRBV9 and TRBJ1-3; a possible D gene is TRBD1 (5 bases). CDR1 and CDR2 (germline): SGDLS, YYNGEE. The CDR3 has 15 amino acids. Trimming left V 0 bases short and J 1 base short, with 8 bases between.

This rearrangement joins TRBV2 to TRBJ1-1; D is unresolved. Trimming took off 4 bases at V and 3 bases at J, with 15 bases between the two ends. There are 15 residues in the CDR3. The germline CDR1 and CDR2 sequences are SNHLY and FYNNEI. The CDR3 DNA sequence: TGTGCCAGCAGTGCCCGACATGGGTTTGACACTGAAGCTTTCTTT. It encodes CASSARHGFDTEAFF.

The rearrangement joins TRBV7-2 to TRBJ1-2, with 7 nucleotides matching TRBD1. Trimming cost V 5 bases and J 2 bases; bases outside gene matches: 5. From germline, CDR1 is SGHTA and CDR2 FQGNSA. This CDR3 is built from 14 residues. In DNA, the CDR3 is TGTGCCAGCAGCCGTCTACAGGGGAACTATGGCTACACCTTC. As protein: CASSRLQGNYGYTF. Drawing the rest from reference TRBV7-2 and TRBJ1-2, the complete variable domain is GAGVSQSPSNKVTEKGKDVELRCDPISGHTALYWYRQSLGQGLEFLIYFQGNSAPDKSGLPSDRFSAERTGGSVSTLTIQRTQQEDSAVYLCASSRLQGNYGYTFGSGTRLTVV.

The rearrangement uses TRBV9 and TRBJ1-4, with TRBD1 matching 7 bases. This CDR3 contains 14 residues. The J segment lost 7 bases and the V segment lost 4 bases, leaving 7 bases of the junction unmatched. CDR1 and CDR2 (germline): SGDLS, YYNGEE. The CDR3 sequence is CASSLGQATEKLFF. CDR3 DNA sequence: TGTGCCAGCAGCCTCGGACAGGCTACTGAAAAACTGTTTTTT.

The chain recombines TRBV4-1 with TRBJ2-5, with 10 positions matching TRBD2. The CDR3 spans 17 residues. V lost 6 bases, J lost 5 bases, and 15 bases stayed unmatched. Germline lookup yields CDR1 MGHRA and CDR2 YSYEKL. CDR3 sequence: CASSLGGGTSGVETQYF. The CDR3 DNA is TGCGCCAGCAGTCTTGGAGGGGGAACTAGCGGGGTTGAGACCCAGTACTTC.

CDR3 sequence reads: CASSVDRGNSPLHF. CDR3 nucleotides: TGTGCCAGCAGCGTAGACAGGGGCAATTCACCCCTCCACTTT. The rearrangement uses TRBV9 and TRBJ1-6; 7 positions agree with TRBD1. Germline CDR1 reads SGDLS; CDR2 reads YYNGEE. With V trimmed by 0 bases and J by 7 bases, 1 base remained unmatched. The CDR3 is made up of 14 amino acids.

The rearrangement uses TRBV5-1 and TRBJ1-4, with D possibly matching TRBD1 (5 bases). The CDR3 consists of 14 residues. Germline V gives CDR1 SGHRS, CDR2 YFSETQ. The ends were cut back, 2 bases at V and 5 bases at J, with 10 bases in the middle. The CDR3 loop is CASSFQEGNEKLFF. CDR3 nucleotides: TGCGCCAGCAGCTTTCAGGAGGGGAATGAAAAACTGTTTTTT. The full variable domain, completed using reference TRBV5-1 and TRBJ1-4, is KAGVTQTPRYLIKTRGQQVTLSCSPISGHRSVSWYQQTPGQGLQFLFEYFSETQRNKGNFPGRFSGRQFSNSRSEMNVSTLELGDSALYLCASSFQEGNEKLFFGSGTQLSVL.

This CDR3 reads CAWSLQGDEQFF. The CDR3, as DNA: TGTGCCTGGAGTTTACAGGGAGATGAGCAGTTCTTC. The chain is built from TRBV30 and TRBJ2-1; the D gene is possibly TRBD1 (6 bases). The CDR3 covers 12 residues. Germline loops: CDR1 GTSNPN, CDR2 SVGIG (reference sequence). V gave up 2 bases and J gave up 8 bases, with 10 bases separating them.

Concerning this clone itself: One end of the junction does not line up with germline, which may come from a read error. The V gene is TRBV18, the J gene TRBJ1-1; D call uncertain. CDR1 and CDR2 (germline): KGHSH, LQKENI. CDR3 length equals 14 residues. Here the CDR3 DNA reads TGTGCCAGCTCACCGAGCGGGAGGAACCCTGAAGCTTTCTTT. Translated, it gives CASSPSGRNPEAFF.

The chain joins TRBV28 to TRBJ1-5; 9 nucleotides line up with TRBD1. V gave up 5 bases and J gave up 1 base; unmatched junction bases: 12. The CDR3 contains 18 residues. Germline lookup yields CDR1 MDHEN and CDR2 SYDVKM. CDR3 sequence (DNA): TGTGCCAGCAGTCCTACCGGGACAGGGAGTGTCAGCAATCAGCCCCAGCATTTT. It translates to CASSPTGTGSVSNQPQHF. Full variable domain (missing parts from reference TRBV28 and TRBJ1-5): DVKVTQSSRYLVKRTGEKVFLECVQDMDHENMFWYRQDPGLGLRLIYFSYDVKMKEKGDIPEGYSVSREKKERFSLILESASTNQTSMYLCASSPTGTGSVSNQPQHFGDGTRLSIL.

The chain recombines TRBV6-5 with TRBJ1-1, with TRBD1 identical over 7 bases. V lost 5 bases to trimming and J lost 5 bases; unmatched junction nucleotides: 2. CDR3 length: 12 amino acids. The germline V gene has CDR1 MNHEY and CDR2 SVGAGI. The CDR3: CASSTGETEAFF. The CDR3 nucleotides read TGTGCCAGCAGTACAGGGGAAACTGAAGCTTTCTTT.

V is TRBV2 and J is TRBJ1-2, with 9 bases fitting TRBD1. This CDR3 is 14 amino acids long. Germline values: CDR1 SNHLY, CDR2 FYNNEI. The V gene end was trimmed by 1 base and the J gene end by 7 bases; junction bases not matched to a gene: 4. CDR3 sequence: CASSEGGQGSGYTF. The CDR3 DNA is TGTGCCAGCAGTGAAGGGGGACAGGGAAGTGGCTACACCTTC. The variable domain in full, completed from reference TRBV2 and TRBJ1-2, reads EPEVTQTPSHQVTQMGQEVILRCVPISNHLYFYWYRQILGQKVEFLVSFYNNEISEKSEIFDDQFSVERPDGSNFTLKIRSTKLEDSAMYFCASSEGGQGSGYTFGSGTRLTVV.

This clone has just one count. V is TRBV5-1 and J is TRBJ2-1; tentative D call: TRBD2 (6 bases). The germline V gene has CDR1 SGHRS and CDR2 YFSETQ. Trimming stripped 3 bases from V and 7 bases from J, with 20 bases between. This CDR3 is built from 16 residues. The CDR3 DNA reads as TGCGCCAGCAGCTCCCGGGACTCAAGCCGCCTAAATGAGCAGTTCTTC. Amino acids: CASSSRDSSRLNEQFF.

The chain carries TRBV5-6 and TRBJ1-5; 8 nucleotides align to TRBD1. V lost 4 bases to trimming and J lost 5 bases; unmatched junction nucleotides: 2. Germline CDR1 reads SGHDT; CDR2 reads YYEEEE. The CDR3 loop spans 13 amino acids. The chain's CDR3 is CASSDRGYQPQHF. The CDR3 bases are TGTGCCAGCAGCGACAGGGGCTATCAGCCCCAGCATTTT.

The chain combines TRBV30 with TRBJ1-6; 9 bases align to TRBD1. CDR3 size: 14 residues. Germline lookup yields CDR1 GTSNPN and CDR2 SVGIG (reference sequence). Losses at the gene ends were 0 bases for V and 8 bases for J; bases not matched to a gene: 2. The CDR3 bases are TGTGCCTGGAGTGTACGGGACAGGGATTCACCCCTCCACTTT. This codes for CAWSVRDRDSPLHF. The variable domain in full, completed from reference TRBV30 and TRBJ1-6, reads SQTIHQWPATLVQPVGSPLSLECTVEGTSNPNLYWYRQAAGRGLQLLFYSVGIGQISSEVPQNLSASRPQDRQFILSSKKLLLSDSGFYLCAWSVRDRDSPLHFGNGTRLTVT.

The chain combines TRBV9 with TRBJ2-3, with no clear D. The CDR3 covers 12 residues. The V gene lost 5 bases and the J gene lost 3 bases, with 7 bases spanning the gap. Germline lookup yields CDR1 SGDLS and CDR2 YYNGEE. The CDR3 DNA follows: TGTGCCAGCAGTTCCGTTACAGATACGCAGTATTTT. It yields the protein CASSSVTDTQYF.

This rearrangement joins TRBV7-2 to TRBJ1-1, with a possible D match to TRBD1 (6 bases). The CDR3 totals 14 residues. The V and J ends lost 1 base and 2 bases respectively, with 8 bases between them. Germline assignment: CDR1 SGHTA and CDR2 FQGNSA. The CDR3 loop is CASSLGGGNTEAFF. The CDR3 DNA reads TGTGCCAGCAGCTTAGGAGGGGGAAACACTGAAGCTTTCTTT.

The V and J genes are TRBV9 and TRBJ1-6, with D unresolved. The germline V gene encodes CDR1 SGDLS and CDR2 YYNGEE. V dropped 4 bases and J dropped 4 bases, with 6 bases sitting between them. CDR3 length: 13 amino acids. The CDR3 protein is CASSSEYNSPLHF. DNA of the CDR3: TGTGCCAGCAGCTCTGAGTATAATTCACCCCTCCACTTT.

The V and J genes are TRBV5-5 and TRBJ1-1, with D tentatively TRBD1 (6 bases). V gave up 7 bases and J gave up 6 bases, with 16 bases separating them. Germline V gene data show CDR1 as SGHKS and CDR2 as YYEKEE (reference sequence). The CDR3 length is 13 residues. The CDR3 protein is CASLPGSGAEAFF. Here the CDR3 DNA reads TGTGCCAGCCTGCCGGGGTCAGGGGCTGAAGCTTTCTTT. The full variable domain, with the rest looked up from reference TRBV5-5 and TRBJ1-1, is DAGVTQSPTHLIKTRGQQVTLRCSPISGHKSVSWYQQVLGQGPQFIFQYYEKEERGRGNFPDRFSARQFPNYSSELNVNALLLGDSALYLCASLPGSGAEAFFGQGTRLTVV.

J is TRBJ1-2 and V is TRBV6-5; TRBD1 aligns across 7 bases. Germline V gene lookup returns CDR1 MNHEY and CDR2 SVGAGI. The CDR3 consists of 13 residues. Trimming cost V 6 bases and J 4 bases; bases outside gene matches: 5. CDR3 sequence: CASSLTGPYGYTF. The DNA of the CDR3 is TGTGCCAGCAGCTTGACAGGGCCCTATGGCTACACCTTC.

The chain carries TRBV7-9 and TRBJ1-1; 7 bases line up with TRBD1. Germline lookup yields CDR1 SEHNR and CDR2 FQNEAQ (reference sequence). J was trimmed by 1 base and V by 5 bases; bases with no gene match: 7. CDR3 length equals 15 residues. The CDR3: CASSPTGQSNTEAFF. The CDR3 DNA reads TGTGCCAGCAGCCCTACGGGACAGTCGAACACTGAAGCTTTCTTT.

The rearrangement joins TRBV7-2 to TRBJ1-2; D is perhaps TRBD1 (6 bases). The length of the CDR3 is 15 residues. V gave up 4 bases and J gave up 8 bases, with 20 bases separating them. Per the germline V gene, CDR1 is SGHTA and CDR2 is FQGNSA. As DNA, the CDR3 is TGTGCCAGCAGCTCCCCGTGGACAGCTCTCTACGGCTACACCTTC. As protein: CASSSPWTALYGYTF.

Comments on this clone: In the same sample, other DNA sequences code for this CDR3. The CDR3: CASSTYTEAFF. DNA for the CDR3: TGTGCCAGTAGTACTTACACTGAAGCTTTCTTT. This chain joins TRBV19 and TRBJ1-1; no firm D call. Germline assignment: CDR1 LNHDA and CDR2 SQIVND (reference sequence). The V end was cut by 4 bases, the J end by 3 bases, with 3 bases between. This CDR3 is 11 amino acids long.

The rearrangement joins TRBV18 to TRBJ1-4; 10 bases agree with TRBD1. CDR1 is KGHSH and CDR2 is LQKENI in the germline V gene. The length of the CDR3 is 15 residues. Trimming at V came to 4 bases and at J to 8 bases, leaving 7 bases not matched to a gene. The CDR3 region has the DNA TGTGCCAGCTCACGGATCGGGACAGGGGAAGAAAAACTGTTTTTT. This encodes CASSRIGTGEEKLFF.